This is a list of T cell receptor beta chains from one sample in a study of metastatic and nonmetastatic thyroid tumors. TCRdb re-clonotyped the PCR reads through MiXCR. The sample carries tens of thousands of clones, approximately 18% recorded once. The specimen sequenced was blood. These receptors were taken from a male donor with papillary thyroid cancer or a benign thyroid nodule (not recorded which). Some clones in this sample may be carry-over from other donors' samples. The CDR3 runs from the conserved cysteine through the conserved F or W. The D gene is left open where the match is weak. Where a row states a size, it is once, few, many or the class of an expanded clone; other rows omit it.

J,size,D,V,CDR3,DNA
TRBJ2-7,.,.,TRBV20-1,CSARGAGFSYEQYF,TGCAGTGCTAGGGGGGCCGGGTTCTCCTACGAGCAGTACTTC
TRBJ2-7,many,.,TRBV7-9,CASSLMRDEQYF,TGTGCCAGCAGCTTAATGCGGGACGAGCAGTACTTC
TRBJ2-7,medium-sized,.,TRBV2,CASSEEVGSDYEQYF,TGTGCCAGCAGTGAAGAAGTAGGCAGCGACTACGAGCAGTACTTC
TRBJ2-5,many,.,TRBV6-5,CASSYPGADETQYF,TGTGCCAGCAGTTACCCGGGGGCGGATGAGACCCAGTACTTC
TRBJ1-2,few,.,TRBV12-3/TRBV12-4,CASSPAGQDYGYTF,TGTGCCAGCAGTCCAGCGGGACAAGACTATGGCTACACCTTC
TRBJ1-4,many,.,TRBV28,CASLPGRANEKLFF,TGTGCCAGCTTACCCGGGAGGGCGAATGAAAAACTGTTTTTT
TRBJ2-7,few,.,TRBV11-2,CASSQGMPYEQYF,TGTGCCAGCAGCCAGGGTATGCCCTACGAGCAGTACTTC
TRBJ2-5,many,TRBD2,TRBV4-1,CASSQGLSGVNQETQYF,TGCGCCAGCAGCCAAGGTCTTAGCGGGGTTAACCAAGAGACCCAGTACTTC
TRBJ2-1,many,TRBD2,TRBV3-1,CASSHSPSLAPSYNEQFF,TGTGCCAGCAGCCACTCACCCTCACTAGCGCCCTCCTACAATGAGCAGTTCTTC
TRBJ2-4,many,.,TRBV2,CASSITGWDIQYF,TGTGCCAGCAGTATTACAGGGTGGGACATTCAGTACTTC
TRBJ1-1,.,.,TRBV20-1,CSAVQDRTEAFF,TGCAGTGCTGTACAGGACAGAACTGAAGCTTTCTTT
TRBJ2-5,many,TRBD1,TRBV7-9,CASSPRTGEETQYF,TGTGCCAGCAGCCCAAGGACAGGGGAAGAGACCCAGTACTTC
TRBJ1-1,.,.,TRBV19,CASRRAPNTEALF,TGTGCCAGTAGACGGGCCCCGAACACTGAAGCTTTATTT
TRBJ1-3,many,.,TRBV9,CASSVDPRRVDFGNTIYF,TGTGCCAGCAGCGTAGACCCCAGACGGGTGGATTTTGGAAACACCATATATTTT
TRBJ2-3,many,TRBD2,TRBV10-1,CASSEGTTSGNTQYF,TGCGCCAGCAGTGAAGGGACTACCTCGGGGAATACGCAGTATTTT
TRBJ2-7,many,TRBD2,TRBV5-1,CASSLDSGGPGGEQYF,TGCGCCAGCAGCTTGGATTCGGGAGGGCCGGGGGGCGAGCAGTACTTC